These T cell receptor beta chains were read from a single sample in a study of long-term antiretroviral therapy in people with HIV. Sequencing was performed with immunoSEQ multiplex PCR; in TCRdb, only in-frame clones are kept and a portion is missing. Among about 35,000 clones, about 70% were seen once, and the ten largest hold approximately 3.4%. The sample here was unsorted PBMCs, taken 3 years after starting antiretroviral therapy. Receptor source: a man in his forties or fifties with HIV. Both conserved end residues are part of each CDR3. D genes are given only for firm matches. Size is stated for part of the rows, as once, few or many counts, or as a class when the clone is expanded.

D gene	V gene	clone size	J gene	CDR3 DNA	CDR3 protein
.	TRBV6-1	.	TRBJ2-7	TGTGCCAGCCGCCCCCAGGGGCTCTACGAGCAGTACTTC	CASRPQGLYEQYF
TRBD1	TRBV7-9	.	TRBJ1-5	TGTGCCAGCAGCTCTGGACAGGGGGCTGGAAATCAGCCCCAGCATTTT	CASSSGQGAGNQPQHF
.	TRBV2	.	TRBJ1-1	TGTGCCAGCAGTGTATACGGACGGGAAAGAAGGGCTTTCTTT	CASSVYGRERRAFF
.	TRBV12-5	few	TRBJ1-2	TGTGCTAGTGGCCAAACAGGCAACTATGGCTACACCTTC	CASGQTGNYGYTF
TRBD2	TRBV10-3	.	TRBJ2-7	TGTGCCATCAGTGAGTCTGGGAGCGGGGGGAGGGAGCAGTACTTC	CAISESGSGGREQYF
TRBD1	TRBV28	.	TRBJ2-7	TGTGCCAGCAGTTTTACAGGGGACGAGCAGTACTTC	CASSFTGDEQYF
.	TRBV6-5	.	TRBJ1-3	TGTGCCAGCAAAGATGGGGGTTACTCTGGAAACACCATATATTTT	CASKDGGYSGNTIYF
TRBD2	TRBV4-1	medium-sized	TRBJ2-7	TGCGCCAGCAGCCTGCGACTAGCGGCCTCCTACGAGCAGTACTTC	CASSLRLAASYEQYF
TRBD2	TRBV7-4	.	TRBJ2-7	TGTGCCAGCAGCTTTCAGCGGGGCCCGAAGCAGTACTTC	CASSFQRGPKQYF
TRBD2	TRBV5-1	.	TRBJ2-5	TGCGCCAGCAGCTTGGTCAGCGGGGGGTACCAAGAGACCCAGTACTTC	CASSLVSGGYQETQYF
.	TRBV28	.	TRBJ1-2	TGTGCCAGCAGAGGCCGGGGGCGGTTGGATGGCTACACCTTC	CASRGRGRLDGYTF
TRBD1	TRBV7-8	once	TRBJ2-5	TGTGCCAGCAGCTTATCAGGGACAGGGGGCACGGAGACCCAGTACTTC	CASSLSGTGGTETQYF
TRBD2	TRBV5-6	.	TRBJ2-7	TGTGCCAGCAGCCGGCCGGGGGGGACCGAGCAGTACTTC	CASSRPGGTEQYF
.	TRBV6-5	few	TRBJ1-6	TGTGCCAGCAGTTACTCCCCTAGGTCACCCCTCCACTTT	CASSYSPRSPLHF
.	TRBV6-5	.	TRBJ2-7	TGTGCCAGCAGGACAGGTCGTTCCTACGAGCAGTACTTC	CASRTGRSYEQYF
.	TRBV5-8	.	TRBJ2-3	TGTGCCAGCAGCTTGGAAGAAAGCACAGATACGCAGTATTTT	CASSLEESTDTQYF
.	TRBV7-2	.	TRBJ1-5	TGTGCCAGCAGCTCTGACGGTGATCAGCCCCAGCATTTT	CASSSDGDQPQHF
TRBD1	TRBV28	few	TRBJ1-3	TGTGCCAGCAGTGAACCGGGACAGGGACTAAACACCATATATTTT	CASSEPGQGLNTIYF
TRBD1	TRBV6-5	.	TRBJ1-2	TGTGCCAGCAGCCGGAAGACAGGGGCTTATGGCTACACCTTC	CASSRKTGAYGYTF
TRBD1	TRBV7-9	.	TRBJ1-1	TGTGCCAGCAGCTTAGGTCGGACAGGCGCCTCGAACACTGAAGCTTTCTTT	CASSLGRTGASNTEAFF
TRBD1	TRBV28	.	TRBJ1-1	TGTGCCAGCACCCTACAGGGGGCGGGAGTAATGGAAGCTTTCTTT	CASTLQGAGVMEAFF
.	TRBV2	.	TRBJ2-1	TGTGCCAGCAGTGCGGACGGGTTTAGGGAGCAGTTCTTC	CASSADGFREQFF
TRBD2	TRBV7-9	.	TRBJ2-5	TGTGCCAGCAGCTTAGTCGGAGGGGAGGGAGAGACCCAGTACTTC	CASSLVGGEGETQYF
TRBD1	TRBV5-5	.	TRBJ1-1	TGTGCCAGCAGCTTGGCCTTGACAGGGACTGAAGCTTTCTTT	CASSLALTGTEAFF
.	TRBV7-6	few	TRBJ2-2	TGTGCCAGCAGCCTAGGGACATCCGGGGAGCTGTTTTTT	CASSLGTSGELFF
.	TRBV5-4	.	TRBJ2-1	TGTGCCAGCAGCTTGGAAGACGGAAATGAGCAGTTCTTC	CASSLEDGNEQFF
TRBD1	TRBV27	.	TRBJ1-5	TGTGCCAGCAACCAGGTAGGGACAGATCAGCCCCAGCATTTT	CASNQVGTDQPQHF
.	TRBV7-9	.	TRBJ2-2	TGTGCCAGCAGCTTAACATCCAGAGGCACCGGGGAGCTGTTTTTT	CASSLTSRGTGELFF
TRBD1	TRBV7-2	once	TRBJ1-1	TGTGCCAGCAGCGTGGACAGGCGGGGTGCTTTCTTT	CASSVDRRGAFF
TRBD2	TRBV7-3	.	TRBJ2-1	TGTGCCAGCAGCCCGGGACTAGCGGGGGCGAGCTCCTACAATGAGCAGTTCTTC	CASSPGLAGASSYNEQFF
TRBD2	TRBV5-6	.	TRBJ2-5	TGTGCCAGCAGCTCAGGACTAGTAGCGGAGACCCAGTACTTC	CASSSGLVAETQYF
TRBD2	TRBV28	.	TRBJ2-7	TGTGCCAGCAGCACTCCCGGGGGGACCGCCCTCGAGCAGTACTTC	CASSTPGGTALEQYF
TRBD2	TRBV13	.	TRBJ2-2	TGTGCCAGCAGGCTAGCGGGGGGGCCCAACACCGGGGAGCTGTTTTTT	CASRLAGGPNTGELFF
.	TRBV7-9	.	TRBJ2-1	TGTGCCAGCAGCCTAGGGACGGCGGATGAGCAGTTCTTC	CASSLGTADEQFF
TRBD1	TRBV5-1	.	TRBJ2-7	TGCGCCAGCAGCTTGGCCCAGACAGGGGACGAGCAGTACTTC	CASSLAQTGDEQYF
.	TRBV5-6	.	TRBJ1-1	TGTGCCAGCAGGAGGGGCCCCTCGCACACTGAAGCTTTCTTT	CASRRGPSHTEAFF
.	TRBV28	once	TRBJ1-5	TGTGCCAGCAGAACAGGGATCCAGCCCCAGCATTTT	CASRTGIQPQHF
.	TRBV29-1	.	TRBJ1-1	TGCAGCGTTCAGCCGGACACTGAAGCTTTCTTT	CSVQPDTEAFF
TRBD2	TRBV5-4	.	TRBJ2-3	TGTGCCAGCAGCCGGACTAGCGGGAGGGCAGATACGCAGTATTTT	CASSRTSGRADTQYF
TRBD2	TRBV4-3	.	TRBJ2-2	TGCGCCAGCAGCCATACCGGGAGGATTGGGACCGGGGAGCTGTTTTTT	CASSHTGRIGTGELFF
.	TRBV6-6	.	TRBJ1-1	TGTGCCAGCTGCAGGGCGAGGAACACTGAAGCTTTCTTT	CASCRARNTEAFF